The rows below give T cell receptor beta chains drawn from one sample of a study of cytomegalovirus exposure and HLA in healthy donors. This table comes from immunoSEQ multiplex PCR, and its TCRdb copy is limited to in-frame clones, with some not included. The sample lists under 150,000 clones; roughly 84% were seen once. Sequencing input: PBMCs. Receptors originate from a girl between 2 and 10 years old in good health and CMV-seronegative. CDR3s include the opening cysteine and the closing phenylalanine or tryptophan. A D gene is named only where the DNA matches it firmly. Size is stated for part of the rows, as once, few or many counts, or as a class when the clone is expanded.

abundance: -; v_gene: TRBV5-1; d_gene: TRBD1; j_gene: TRBJ1-1; CDR3aa: CASSFRTGGDTEAFF; CDR3nt: TGCGCCAGCAGCTTTAGAACAGGGGGAGACACTGAAGCTTTCTTT
abundance: few; v_gene: TRBV5-1; d_gene: TRBD2; j_gene: TRBJ2-6; CDR3aa: CASSQKRDSSGANVLTF; CDR3nt: TGCGCCAGCAGCCAAAAGCGGGATTCTTCTGGGGCCAACGTCCTGACTTTC
abundance: once; v_gene: TRBV29-1; d_gene: -; j_gene: TRBJ2-5; CDR3aa: CSVEGGETGPPETQYF; CDR3nt: TGCAGCGTTGAAGGGGGGGAAACAGGCCCCCCAGAGACCCAGTACTTC
abundance: -; v_gene: TRBV7-2; d_gene: -; j_gene: TRBJ1-2; CDR3aa: CASSLSQALYGYTF; CDR3nt: TGTGCCAGCAGCTTAAGTCAGGCGCTCTATGGCTACACCTTC
abundance: -; v_gene: TRBV6-5; d_gene: -; j_gene: TRBJ1-1; CDR3aa: CASKGGMGAREAFF; CDR3nt: TGTGCCAGCAAGGGGGGGATGGGGGCGAGGGAAGCTTTCTTT
abundance: -; v_gene: TRBV27; d_gene: TRBD1; j_gene: TRBJ2-5; CDR3aa: CASSDVRGTNAETQYF; CDR3nt: TGTGCCAGCAGTGACGTCAGGGGGACGAATGCTGAGACCCAGTACTTC
abundance: -; v_gene: TRBV18; d_gene: -; j_gene: TRBJ1-1; CDR3aa: CASSPTAGVYEAFF; CDR3nt: TGTGCCAGCTCACCCACTGCAGGTGTCTATGAAGCTTTCTTT
abundance: -; v_gene: TRBV7-2; d_gene: -; j_gene: TRBJ2-7; CDR3aa: CASSSIPYEQYF; CDR3nt: TGTGCCAGCAGCTCTATCCCCTACGAGCAGTACTTC
abundance: -; v_gene: TRBV29-1; d_gene: -; j_gene: TRBJ1-2; CDR3aa: CSVDTGGSGYTF; CDR3nt: TGCAGCGTTGATACTGGGGGCAGTGGCTACACCTTC
abundance: once; v_gene: TRBV25-1; d_gene: -; j_gene: TRBJ2-7; CDR3aa: CASIGGRPYEQYF; CDR3nt: TGTGCCAGTATTGGGGGGAGGCCCTACGAGCAGTACTTC
abundance: once; v_gene: TRBV6-5; d_gene: -; j_gene: TRBJ2-7; CDR3aa: CASSYSGLLMREQYF; CDR3nt: TGTGCCAGCAGTTACTCGGGGCTTCTCATGCGCGAGCAGTACTTC
abundance: once; v_gene: TRBV10-3; d_gene: TRBD1; j_gene: TRBJ1-3; CDR3aa: CAISAGTGSGNTIYF; CDR3nt: TGTGCCATCAGTGCGGGGACAGGCTCTGGAAACACCATATATTTT
abundance: -; v_gene: TRBV13; d_gene: TRBD1; j_gene: TRBJ1-6; CDR3aa: CASSSTTGEESYNSPLHF; CDR3nt: TGTGCCAGCAGCTCAACCACAGGGGAAGAGTCCTATAATTCACCCCTCCACTTT
abundance: -; v_gene: TRBV10-3; d_gene: TRBD2; j_gene: TRBJ2-1; CDR3aa: CAISLAGENEQFF; CDR3nt: TGTGCCATCAGTCTAGCGGGAGAGAATGAGCAGTTCTTC
abundance: -; v_gene: TRBV19; d_gene: TRBD2; j_gene: TRBJ2-3; CDR3aa: CASSRGKRGDRTDTQYF; CDR3nt: TGTGCCAGTAGTAGGGGAAAGCGGGGGGATCGCACAGATACGCAGTATTTT
abundance: once; v_gene: TRBV30; d_gene: -; j_gene: TRBJ1-2; CDR3aa: CAWSIARGSYGYTF; CDR3nt: TGTGCCTGGAGCATTGCGCGGGGCTCCTATGGCTACACCTTC
abundance: -; v_gene: TRBV2; d_gene: -; j_gene: TRBJ2-7; CDR3aa: CASSRQVYYEQYF; CDR3nt: TGTGCCAGCAGCCGACAGGTTTACTACGAGCAGTACTTC
abundance: -; v_gene: TRBV2; d_gene: -; j_gene: TRBJ2-1; CDR3aa: CASSEYASLFF; CDR3nt: TGTGCCAGCAGTGAGTACGCTAGTCTGTTCTTC
abundance: few; v_gene: TRBV2; d_gene: TRBD1; j_gene: TRBJ1-2; CDR3aa: CASSAGGAYGYTF; CDR3nt: TGTGCCAGCAGTGCAGGGGGAGCCTATGGCTACACCTTC
abundance: -; v_gene: TRBV6-5; d_gene: TRBD1; j_gene: TRBJ2-3; CDR3aa: CASSPGTGHTDTQYF; CDR3nt: TGTGCCAGCAGCCCCGGGACAGGGCATACAGATACGCAGTATTTT
abundance: -; v_gene: TRBV5-1; d_gene: -; j_gene: TRBJ1-5; CDR3aa: CASSLTGNQPQHF; CDR3nt: TGCGCCAGCAGCTTGACAGGGAATCAGCCCCAGCATTTT
abundance: once; v_gene: TRBV6-1; d_gene: -; j_gene: TRBJ1-5; CDR3aa: CASSEQDIRPQHF; CDR3nt: TGTGCCAGCAGTGAACAAGATATCAGACCCCAGCATTTT
abundance: -; v_gene: TRBV7-9; d_gene: TRBD1; j_gene: TRBJ2-1; CDR3aa: CASSLGIRGTGNEQFF; CDR3nt: TGTGCCAGCAGCTTAGGGATCAGGGGGACAGGCAATGAGCAGTTCTTC
abundance: -; v_gene: TRBV4-1; d_gene: -; j_gene: TRBJ2-5; CDR3aa: CASSQNYQETQYF; CDR3nt: TGCGCCAGCAGCCAAAACTACCAAGAGACCCAGTACTTC
abundance: -; v_gene: TRBV5-4; d_gene: -; j_gene: TRBJ1-6; CDR3aa: CASSLGSQTNSPLHF; CDR3nt: TGTGCCAGCAGCTTGGGGTCACAGACTAATTCCCCCCTCCACTTT
abundance: -; v_gene: TRBV5-1; d_gene: -; j_gene: TRBJ2-5; CDR3aa: CASSLGGYETQYF; CDR3nt: TGCGCCAGCAGCTTGGGAGGGTATGAGACCCAGTACTTC
abundance: -; v_gene: TRBV7-6; d_gene: -; j_gene: TRBJ2-7; CDR3aa: CASSLGQGTYEQYF; CDR3nt: TGTGCCAGCAGCTTAGGCCAGGGCACCTACGAGCAGTACTTC
abundance: -; v_gene: TRBV7-6; d_gene: -; j_gene: TRBJ1-2; CDR3aa: CASSSLGGYGYTF; CDR3nt: TGTGCCAGCAGCTCTCTCGGGGGCTATGGCTACACCTTC
abundance: -; v_gene: TRBV19; d_gene: TRBD1; j_gene: TRBJ1-4; CDR3aa: CASRQSTGTNEKLFF; CDR3nt: TGTGCCAGCCGACAATCGACAGGGACTAATGAAAAACTGTTTTTT